The sample holds many counts of the clone carrying this T cell receptor beta chain. This sample stems from a study of human T cells and chemical hapten exposure. TCRdb redid the calling of the RACE reads with MiXCR, one entry per CDR3 protein. The sample carries 65,000 to 85,000 distinct CDR3 sequences, about 9.3% recorded once. Time point given: patch test 1, 2 weeks after DPC sensitization. Treatment described: therapeutic diphenylcyclopropenone sensitization with weekly scalp DPC. Germline V gives CDR1 SQVTM, CDR2 ANQGSEA. V lost 4 bases, J lost 4 bases, and 7 bases lay in between. This CDR3 is 12 amino acids long.

The receptor's source is a woman aged 50 to 65 with alopecia areata. Some clones in this sample may be carry-over from other donors' samples. This chain joins TRBV29-1 and TRBJ2-2; the D is unclear. The sample was whole blood, taken in connection with sensitization to the hapten diphenylcyclopropenone (DPC). CDR3: CSVARSTGELFF. In nucleotides, the CDR3 is TGCAGCGTTGCGCGGAGCACCGGGGAGCTGTTTTTT.